Sequencing of this T cell receptor (beta chain) was carried out in a study of shared clonotypes between healthy human individuals (dated by TCRdb to about 2020). Notes on the research overall: The cohort comprised a couple of women and a few men aged 18 to 49 years. For each donor, CD4 naive and CD4 memory were each given three plates, CD8 naive was given two plates, and CD8 memory was given one plate. Blood TCR repertoires of a handful of healthy adults were deeply sequenced to estimate repertoire size and the extent of clonotype sharing between individuals. Leukapheresis yielded between about 0.85 and 10 billion PBMCs per donor. Libraries were prepared and TCR repertoires were sequenced by different laboratories using diverse techniques, in order to increase sequencing depth and limit assay-specific biases. Here is what the overall study found, with its caveats: Clonotypes shared by all four sorted-subset donors showed higher generation probabilities than non-shared clonotypes. Even with the large sequencing depth, rarefaction of the sorted-subset datasets indicated that sequencing was incomplete. Naive subsets generally had larger estimated clonotype richness than memory subsets did. Based on pairwise subsampling, the degree of clonotype sharing among donors was expected to be affected by sequencing depth. Only blood was sampled, and tissue TCR repertoires likely differ from those in blood. When several donors were compared, the shared fraction of clonotypes was around 5.1% for naive CD4, about 4% for naive CD8, about 2.5% for memory CD4, and under 0.5% for memory CD8. The genetic and exposure-history diversity represented was limited by the small number of donors.

CD8 naive samples were obtained by positive selection for CCR7 among CD45RO-negative cells, yielding a CD45RA+CCR7+ population from which TemRA cells were excluded. The donors were healthy, HIV-negative adults with no recently reported acute infections or vaccinations. Every donor was a Caucasian adult living in Nashville, Tennessee, USA. After blood collection by leukapheresis, PBMCs were isolated using Ficoll-Histopaque density gradient centrifugation and then cryopreserved in the vapor phase of liquid nitrogen. Analytical flow cytometry was used to check the purity and quantity of every magnetically sorted T cell population. From each sorted fraction, genomic DNA was isolated and quantified by UV absorbance on a Nanodrop 2000c. Using the deep immunoSEQ assay, multiplex PCR amplified TCR CDR3 regions from genomic DNA. Genomic DNA extracted from each cell subset was distributed evenly over all wells of several immunoSEQ 96-well plates, and each plate served as one replicate. Each replicate PCR for sorted subsets received about 210 ng genomic DNA, equal to tens of thousands of T cell genomes. The purified libraries were quantified using a Qubit 3.0 fluorometer, sized with a Bioanalyzer 2100, and then quantified again using the KAPA Library Quantification kit. Each immunoSEQ 96-well plate was sequenced on its own single-read 150-cycle Illumina NextSeq 550 flow cell. From the authors' description of their analysis: Because the immunoSEQ output held only junctional sequences and lacked quality scores, the filtering could not match the filtering applied to full-length reads. Sequences were annotated with PyIR, a Python wrapper for IgBLAST v1.9, using IMGT germline references to assign V/J genes and CDR3. Reads were removed for weak V/J assignments (E-value above 1e-6), missing CDR3, stop codons, out-of-frame junctions, or ambiguous translated residues. V3J clonotypes were defined as sequences sharing an identical inferred V gene, J gene, and CDR3 amino acid sequence. To compute the percentage overlap between repertoires, the number of shared unique clonotypes was divided by the size of the smaller repertoire. RTK rarefaction, the Chao1 estimator, and Recon v2.1 estimates of unobserved clonotypes were used to assess repertoire richness. Generation probabilities were computed with OLGA for all TCRbeta clonotypes obtained by the gDNA method from several donors. Not all clones reach the TCRdb copy of this immuneACCESS table, which keeps in-frame sequences only. Checked studies attribute under half of the gap to unresolved V genes and leave the rest unexplained. V, J and clone size derive from that table, while D and trimming were established from the DNA sequence. The sample table shows 1.5 million to 2.5 million clones, and less than 95% are seen once. Approximately 1% of the sample belongs to the ten largest clones.

This clone has only one observation. Its target antigen remains unknown. Base qualities are not at hand, and no much larger clone is one base apart. The CDR3 holds 15 amino acids from the cysteine to the phenylalanine. Only the CDR3 DNA stays, 45 bases, in frame from base 1. The germline V gene gives CDR1 as MNHNS and CDR2 as SASEGT. V is clipped by 2 bases and J by 3 bases, and the sequence between their germline boundaries is 14 bases long. Sequenced input: naive CD8+ T cells sorted from blood. This specimen's cell subset or site label, per the study, means: CD45RA+CCR7+. The TCR was taken from a man younger than 30 in good health. The chain employs TRBV6-1 and TRBJ2-7, with TRBD2 tentatively as D gene (5 bases match). At the DNA level, the sequence is TGTGCCAGCAGTGAAAGAGGGAGTCAAAGCTACGAGCAGTACTTC. This encodes CASSERGSQSYEQYF.